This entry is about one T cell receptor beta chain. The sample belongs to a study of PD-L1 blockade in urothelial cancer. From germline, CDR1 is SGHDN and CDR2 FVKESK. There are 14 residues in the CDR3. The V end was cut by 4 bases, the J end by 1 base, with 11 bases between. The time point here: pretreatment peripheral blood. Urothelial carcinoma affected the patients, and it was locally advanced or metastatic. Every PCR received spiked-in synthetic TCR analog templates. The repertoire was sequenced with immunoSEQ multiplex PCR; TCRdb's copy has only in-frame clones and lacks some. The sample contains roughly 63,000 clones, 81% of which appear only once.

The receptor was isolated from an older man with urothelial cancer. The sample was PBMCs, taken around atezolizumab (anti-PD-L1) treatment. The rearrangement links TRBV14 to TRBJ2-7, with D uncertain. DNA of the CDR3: TGTGCCAGCAGCCTTCGATCCTATTCCTACGAGCAGTACTTC. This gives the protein CASSLRSYSYEQYF.